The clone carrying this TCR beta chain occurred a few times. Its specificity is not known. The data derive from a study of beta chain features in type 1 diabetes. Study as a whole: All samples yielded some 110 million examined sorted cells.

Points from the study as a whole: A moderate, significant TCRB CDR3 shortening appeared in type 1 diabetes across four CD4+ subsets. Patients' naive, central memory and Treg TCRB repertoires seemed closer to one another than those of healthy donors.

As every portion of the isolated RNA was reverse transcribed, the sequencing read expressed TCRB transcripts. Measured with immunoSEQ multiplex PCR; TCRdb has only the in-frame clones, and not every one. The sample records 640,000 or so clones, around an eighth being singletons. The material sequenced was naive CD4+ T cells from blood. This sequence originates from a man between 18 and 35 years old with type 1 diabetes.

The CDR3 DNA reads as TGTGCCTGGAGTGGAGGGCAGGGGTCACCGAGCTCCTACAATGAGCAGTTCTTC. This translates into CAWSGGQGSPSSYNEQFF. The V call is TRBV30, the J call TRBJ2-1, with D tentatively TRBD1 (6 bases). V lost 1 base, J lost 0 bases, and 19 bases lay in between. The germline V gene encodes CDR1 GTSNPN and CDR2 SVGIG (reference sequence). The CDR3 is 18 amino acids. Drawing the rest from reference TRBV30 and TRBJ2-1, the complete variable domain is SQTIHQWPATLVQPVGSPLSLECTVEGTSNPNLYWYRQAAGRGLQLLFYSVGIGQISSEVPQNLSASRPQDRQFILSSKKLLLSDSGFYLCAWSGGQGSPSSYNEQFFGPGTRLTVL.